The 5 T cell receptor beta chains listed next were all sequenced from one sample in a study of identical twins. TCRdb ran MiXCR on the 5' RACE reads and lists one entry per CDR3 protein. The sample lists 1.5 million to 2 million distinct CDR3 sequences, about 32% occurring once. Sequencing was carried out using cord blood. All receptors come from a newborn girl in good health.

In this sample, this clonotype turned up a few times. The chain joins TRBV6-6 to TRBJ2-4; D may be TRBD1 (5 bases). This CDR3 comprises 15 residues. Trimming took 0 bases from V and 4 from J, leaving 10 bases between them. Germline V gene sequence: CDR1 MNHNY, CDR2 SVGAGI (reference sequence). The CDR3 DNA is TGTGCCAGCAGTTACTCGGTACAGGTTAAAAACATTCAGTACTTC. Residues: CASSYSVQVKNIQYF.

This clonotype was detected many times. The chain uses TRBV21-1 and TRBJ2-1; the tabulated D call, TRBD1, remains unverified against the DNA. TRBV21-1 is given as a pseudogene. This CDR3 has 18 residues. The CDR3 DNA reads as TGTGCCAGCAGCATCACTCGATACAGGGGGCGCCCCTACAATGAGCAGTTCTTC. Protein product: CASSITRYRGRPYNEQFF.

The chain uses TRBV5-6 and TRBJ1-1, with a weak D call TRBD1 (5 bases). This CDR3 spans 15 amino acids. V shed 7 bases and J shed 7 bases, with 23 bases lying between them. The V gene's germline CDR1 is SGHDT and CDR2 YYEEEE. CDR3 protein: CASRPWGRARVEAFF. DNA of the CDR3: TGTGCCAGCCGACCGTGGGGCAGGGCGAGAGTTGAAGCTTTCTTT.

This clonotype was seen only a few times. The chain has TRBV27 and TRBJ1-1; no firm D call. CDR1 and CDR2 from the germline V gene are MNHEY and SMNVEV (reference sequence). There are 12 residues in the CDR3. Trimming cost V 6 bases and J 3 bases, with 8 bases left between them. DNA for the CDR3: TGTGCCAGCAGATGGAGGGACACTGAAGCTTTCTTT. Residues: CASRWRDTEAFF.

This clonotype has more than one count but fewer than ten. The V and J genes are TRBV20-1 and TRBJ1-2; 7 bases agree with TRBD1. CDR1 DFQATT and CDR2 SNEGSKA come from the germline V gene (reference sequence). V was pared by 0 bases and J by 0 bases, with 10 bases of the junction left unmatched. This CDR3 has 17 amino acids. The CDR3 nucleotides are TGCAGTGCTAGAGATTCGGTCAGGGGGGCCTCTAACTATGGCTACACCTTC. The encoded protein is CSARDSVRGASNYGYTF.